This section outlines one T cell receptor (beta chain) sequence together with its context. The antigen remains unidentified. The data were obtained in a study of T cell responses to AZD1222 COVID-19 vaccine. Study-wide points: A reported finding is that nearly half of spike-specific TCRs target unmutated variant regions. It should be noted that donors were predominantly white British and more often female, and clonal diversity was possibly underestimated. Spike was spanned by vaccine-associated CD4 TCRs, with dominance at 160-218 and 743-854.

TCRdb keeps only in-frame clones here, not all; method: immunoSEQ multiplex PCR. The table lists 95,000 to 110,000 clones, nearly 90% of them singletons. Recipients boosted at about 4 weeks or about 12 weeks are pooled. There are 18 residues in the CDR3. The V gene's germline CDR1 is SGHDN and CDR2 FVKESK. After removal of 1 base from V and 0 bases from J, the junction contained 12 bases not matched to a gene. The origin of this receptor is an adult who received the AZD1222 COVID-19 vaccine. The sequences come from peripheral blood, collected 28 days after the second AZD1222 dose. V usage is TRBV14 and J usage is TRBJ2-7; 7 bases are a match to TRBD2. The CDR3 DNA sequence: TGTGCCAGCAGCCAAGCACCCTTCTTCGGGGGGACCTCCTACGAGCAGTACTTC. It specifies CASSQAPFFGGTSYEQYF.